These 19 T cell receptor beta chains were all obtained from the same sample, sequenced in a study of early stage breast cancer tumors. Produced via immunoSEQ multiplex PCR; TCRdb's table is partial and in-frame only. The data show some 35,000 clones, around 68% seen once. Sequenced material: blood. The receptors were sampled from a person aged 55 to 70 with breast cancer.

This chain connects TRBV28 to TRBJ1-2; tentatively, D is TRBD1 (5 bases). The CDR3 runs 12 residues. V dropped 10 bases and J dropped 3 bases, with 12 bases sitting between them. CDR1 MDHEN and CDR2 SYDVKM come from the germline V gene. The CDR3 nucleotides are TGTGCCACCCCCGGGGGATACTATGGCTACACCTTC. Translated, it gives CATPGGYYGYTF.

The J gene is TRBJ2-1, the V gene TRBV5-1, with TRBD2 identical over 12 bases. CDR1 SGHRS and CDR2 YFSETQ come from the germline V gene. CDR3 length: 15 residues. J gave up 7 bases and V 4 bases, and 6 bases lay outside the gene matches. The CDR3 region is CASSPGTSGFNEQFF. In DNA, the CDR3 is TGCGCCAGCAGCCCCGGGACTAGCGGGTTTAATGAGCAGTTCTTC.

This chain uses TRBV28 with TRBJ1-5; the match to TRBD1 covers 8 bases. Germline trimming cut 6 bases from V and 5 bases from J; bases unmatched to any gene: 6. Germline CDR1 and CDR2: MDHEN and SYDVKM. There are 14 residues in the CDR3. This CDR3 reads CASSPTGAYQPQHF. DNA for the CDR3: TGTGCCAGCAGCCCGACAGGGGCTTATCAGCCCCAGCATTTT.

V is TRBV19 and J is TRBJ1-5; D gene uncertain. The CDR3 has 12 amino acids. The germline V gene encodes CDR1 LNHDA and CDR2 SQIVND (reference sequence). The V and J ends lost 3 bases and 6 bases respectively, with 6 bases between them. CDR3 loop: CASSIFGQPQHF. CDR3 nucleotides: TGTGCCAGTAGTATTTTTGGTCAGCCCCAGCATTTT.

A few counts support this clone. The chain is built from TRBV11-2 and TRBJ2-5; D is unclear. CDR1 is SGHAT, CDR2 FQNNGV, per germline. V was clipped by 5 bases and J by 5 bases, with 15 bases between them. The CDR3 is 14 amino acids. CDR3 nucleotides: TGTGCCAGCAGCGCTGGCTCGGGCCGGGAGACCCAGTACTTC. It yields the protein CASSAGSGRETQYF.

This chain links TRBV7-9 with TRBJ1-2; no clear D gene. The CDR3 is 14 residues long. With 1 base removed from V and 8 bases from J, the gap between germline ends came to 14 bases. Germline CDR1 and CDR2: SEHNR and FQNEAQ (reference sequence). For the CDR3, the DNA is TGTGCCAGCAGCTTAGAGAGGTCCTTGGGAGGCTACACCTTC. Its protein is CASSLERSLGGYTF.

This chain joins TRBV19 and TRBJ1-2; the D is unclear. From germline, CDR1 is LNHDA and CDR2 SQIVND (reference sequence). This CDR3 has 15 residues. Trimming removed 3 bases from V and 0 bases from J, with 11 bases in between. CDR3 in DNA: TGTGCCAGTAGTATGGAGGTCGCGTCTAACTATGGCTACACCTTC. This gives the protein CASSMEVASNYGYTF.

The rearrangement links TRBV16 to TRBJ1-5, with D uncertain. Germline-derived CDR1 and CDR2 are KGHSY and FQNENV. With 4 bases removed from V and 2 bases from J, the gap between germline ends came to 9 bases. CDR3 size: 14 residues. CDR3 sequence: CASSLSGGNQPQHF. CDR3 sequence (DNA): TGTGCCAGCAGCCTTTCAGGCGGCAATCAGCCCCAGCATTTT.

This clone was picked up a small number of times. The CDR3 is CASSHYGQTEAFF. The CDR3 nucleotides are TGTGCCAGCAGCCATTATGGACAGACTGAAGCTTTCTTT. The chain has TRBV28 and TRBJ1-1; the D gene is possibly TRBD1 (6 bases). CDR3 size: 13 residues. Trimming cost V 6 bases and J 5 bases, with 13 bases left between them. The germline gives CDR1 MDHEN, CDR2 SYDVKM.

This chain links TRBV27 with TRBJ1-2, with D possibly TRBD1 on 5 matching bases. The CDR3 is 13 residues long. The germline gives CDR1 MNHEY, CDR2 SMNVEV (reference sequence). Trimming cost V 4 bases and J 8 bases, with 14 bases left between them. The CDR3 sequence is CASSSQGEKGYTF. CDR3 in DNA: TGTGCCAGCAGTTCTCAGGGAGAAAAGGGCTACACCTTC.

This clone occurred a few times. This chain connects TRBV5-6 to TRBJ1-2; D is undetermined. The CDR3 is 14 amino acids. Trimming removed 5 bases from V and 1 base from J, with 12 bases in between. CDR1 and CDR2 (germline): SGHDT, YYEEEE. The CDR3, as DNA: TGTGCCAGCAGATTGTACACCGTTAACTATGGCTACACCTTC. This translates into CASRLYTVNYGYTF. The full variable domain, completed using reference TRBV5-6 and TRBJ1-2, is DAGVTQSPTHLIKTRGQQVTLRCSPKSGHDTVSWYQQALGQGPQFIFQYYEEEERQRGNFPDRFSGHQFPNYSSELNVNALLLGDSALYLCASRLYTVNYGYTFGSGTRLTVV.

The J gene is TRBJ1-6, the V gene TRBV6-6; no clear D. This CDR3 has 11 amino acids. The germline CDR1 and CDR2 sequences are MNHNY and SVGAGI (reference sequence). With 8 bases removed from V and 7 bases from J, the gap between germline ends came to 6 bases. The CDR3 DNA follows: TGTGCCAGCGGAGAAAATTCACCCCTCCACTTT. Amino acids: CASGENSPLHF.

The rearrangement uses TRBV5-3 and TRBJ2-7; D is unresolved. TRBV5-3 is an ORF; its function is uncertain. V lost 4 bases to trimming and J lost 4 bases, with 9 bases between them. This CDR3 region has 12 residues. CDR3 nucleotide sequence: TGTGCCAGAAGCCTAAAACTATACGAGCAGTACTTC. This encodes CARSLKLYEQYF.

Only a few counts were recorded for this clone. The chain links TRBV7-8 to TRBJ2-1; D is undetermined. The CDR3 totals 11 residues. V was pared by 5 bases and J by 8 bases, with 7 bases between. CDR1 and CDR2 (germline): SGHVS, FQNEAQ. The DNA of the CDR3 is TGTGCCAGCAGCACTAACGATGAGCAGTTCTTC. Translating it yields CASSTNDEQFF.

This clone was picked up a small number of times. One end of the junction varies from germline; a read error may be responsible. The chain employs TRBV7-7 and TRBJ1-6; 8 bases map to TRBD1. Germline values: CDR1 SSHAT, CDR2 FNYEAQ (reference sequence). The CDR3 loop spans 16 amino acids. CDR3 DNA: TGTGCTAGCAGCCCCCGCCGCGGACAGGGCGATTCACCCCTCCACTTT. Protein sequence: CASSPRRGQGDSPLHF.

The chain employs TRBV6-1 and TRBJ2-7; D not resolved. The CDR3 spans 12 residues. Germline V lookup: CDR1 MNHNS, CDR2 SASEGT. Trimming removed 2 bases from V and 3 bases from J, with 5 bases in between. CDR3 amino acids: CASSEMYYEQYF. The CDR3, as DNA: TGTGCCAGCAGTGAAATGTACTACGAGCAGTACTTC.

In regard to this clone: One end of the junction is discordant with germline, which a read error may explain. The chain has TRBV7-7 and TRBJ1-1; maybe TRBD1 (5 bases). The germline gives CDR1 SSHAT, CDR2 FNYEAQ (reference sequence). The CDR3 totals 13 residues. The DNA for the CDR3 is TGTGCTAGCAGCATTGACAGGAACACTGAAGCTTTCTTT. Encoded protein: CASSIDRNTEAFF.

This sequence joins TRBV11-3 and TRBJ2-3, with a tentative D call TRBD1 (6 bases). Trimming took 5 bases from V and 2 from J, leaving 20 bases between them. CDR3 size: 17 residues. Germline V gene data show CDR1 as SGHNT and CDR2 as YENEEA. The CDR3 here is CASSRRSRTAITDTQYF. Here the CDR3 DNA reads TGTGCCAGCAGCCGGCGGAGTAGGACAGCCATCACAGATACGCAGTATTTT. Combining the CDR3 with reference TRBV11-3 and TRBJ2-3 gives the whole variable domain EAGVVQSPRYKIIEKKQPVAFWCNPISGHNTLYWYLQNLGQGPELLIRYENEEAVDDSQLPKDRFSAERLKGVDSTLKIQPAELGDSAVYLCASSRRSRTAITDTQYFGPGTRLTVL.

The V gene is TRBV5-6, the J gene TRBJ1-1; the D gene is possibly TRBD1 (5 bases). This CDR3 has 13 residues. V was clipped by 2 bases and J by 10 bases, with 15 bases between them. CDR1 SGHDT and CDR2 YYEEEE come from the germline V gene. The CDR3 is CASSFGGGIVAFF. The CDR3 bases are TGTGCCAGCAGCTTCGGGGGAGGGATAGTAGCTTTCTTT.